This T cell receptor (beta chain) appears in the sequencing data of a study of T cell responses to AZD1222 COVID-19 vaccine. CDR1 and CDR2 from the germline V gene are SGHNT and YYREEE (reference sequence). V lost 2 bases and J lost 8, with 16 bases in between. CDR3 length equals 14 residues. Data came from immunoSEQ multiplex PCR; TCRdb stores just in-frame clones and leaves some out. The sample carries 150,000 to 200,000 clones, around 90% recorded once. The sequenced sample was peripheral blood, obtained 28 days after the second AZD1222 dose. The source is an adult who received the AZD1222 COVID-19 vaccine. V is TRBV5-4 and J is TRBJ1-2, with D maybe TRBD1 (5 bases). CDR3 DNA: TGTGCCAGCAGCTTTAGGGGCGTCCCTCGGGGCTACACCTTC. Translated, it gives CASSFRGVPRGYTF.